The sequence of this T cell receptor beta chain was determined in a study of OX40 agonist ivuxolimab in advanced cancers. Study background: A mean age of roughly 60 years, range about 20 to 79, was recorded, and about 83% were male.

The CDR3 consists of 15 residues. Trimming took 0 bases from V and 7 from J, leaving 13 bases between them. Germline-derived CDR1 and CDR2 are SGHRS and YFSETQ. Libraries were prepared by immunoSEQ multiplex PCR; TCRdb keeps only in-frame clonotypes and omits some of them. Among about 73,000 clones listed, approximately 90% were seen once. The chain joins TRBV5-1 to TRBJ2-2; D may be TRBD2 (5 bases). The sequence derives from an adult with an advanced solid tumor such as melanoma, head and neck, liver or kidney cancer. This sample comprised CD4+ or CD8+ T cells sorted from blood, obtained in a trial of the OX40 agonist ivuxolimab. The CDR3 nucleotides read TGCGCCAGCAGCTTGGCTGGAGGAGACGGCGGGGAGCTGTTTTTT. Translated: CASSLAGGDGGELFF.